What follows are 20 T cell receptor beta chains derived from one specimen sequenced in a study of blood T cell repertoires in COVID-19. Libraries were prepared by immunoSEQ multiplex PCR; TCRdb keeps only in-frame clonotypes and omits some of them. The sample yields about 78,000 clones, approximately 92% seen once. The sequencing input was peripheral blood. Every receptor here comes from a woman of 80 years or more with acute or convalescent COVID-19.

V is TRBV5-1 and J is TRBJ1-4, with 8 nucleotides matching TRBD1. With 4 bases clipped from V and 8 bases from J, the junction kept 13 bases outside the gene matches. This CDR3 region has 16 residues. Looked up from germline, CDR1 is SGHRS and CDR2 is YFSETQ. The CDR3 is CASSNWVGQGWEKLFF. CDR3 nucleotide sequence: TGCGCCAGCAGCAATTGGGTTGGACAGGGTTGGGAAAAACTGTTTTTT.

The CDR3 nucleotides are TGTGCCAGTGGGACAGGGTCCAACTATGGCTACACCTTC. It is translated as CASGTGSNYGYTF. The V call is TRBV28, the J call TRBJ1-2; TRBD1 matches 9 bases. Germline values: CDR1 MDHEN, CDR2 SYDVKM. This CDR3 contains 13 residues. The J segment lost 2 bases and the V segment lost 9 bases, leaving 4 bases of the junction unmatched.

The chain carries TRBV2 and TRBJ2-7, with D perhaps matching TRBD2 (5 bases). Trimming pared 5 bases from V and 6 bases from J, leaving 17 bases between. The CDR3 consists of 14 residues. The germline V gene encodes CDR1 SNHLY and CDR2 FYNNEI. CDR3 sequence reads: CASSLGRGEFEQYF. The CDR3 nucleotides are TGTGCCAGCAGTCTGGGCCGGGGAGAGTTCGAGCAGTACTTC.

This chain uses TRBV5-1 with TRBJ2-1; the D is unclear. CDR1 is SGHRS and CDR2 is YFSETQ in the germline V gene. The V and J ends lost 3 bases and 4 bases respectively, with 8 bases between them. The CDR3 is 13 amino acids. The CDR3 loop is CASSSNSYNEQFF. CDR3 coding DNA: TGCGCCAGCAGCTCTAACTCGTACAATGAGCAGTTCTTC.

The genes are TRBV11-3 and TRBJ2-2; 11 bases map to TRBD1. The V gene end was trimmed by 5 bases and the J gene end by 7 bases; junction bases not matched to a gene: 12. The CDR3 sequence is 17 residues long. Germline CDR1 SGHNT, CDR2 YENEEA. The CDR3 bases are TGTGCCAGCAGCATTAGCCCTGGACAGGGGGCGATCGGGGAGCTGTTTTTT. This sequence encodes CASSISPGQGAIGELFF. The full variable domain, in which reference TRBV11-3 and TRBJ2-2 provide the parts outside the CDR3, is EAGVVQSPRYKIIEKKQPVAFWCNPISGHNTLYWYLQNLGQGPELLIRYENEEAVDDSQLPKDRFSAERLKGVDSTLKIQPAELGDSAVYLCASSISPGQGAIGELFFGEGSRLTVL.

CDR3 protein: CASSPTRGWETQYF. The CDR3 DNA sequence: TGTGCCAGCAGTCCGACCCGGGGGTGGGAGACCCAGTACTTC. The chain is built from TRBV6-5 and TRBJ2-5, with D perhaps TRBD2 (6 bases). The germline V and J ends were trimmed by 5 bases and 5 bases, with 15 bases remaining between them. CDR1 is MNHEY and CDR2 is SVGAGI in the germline V gene. The CDR3 covers 14 residues.

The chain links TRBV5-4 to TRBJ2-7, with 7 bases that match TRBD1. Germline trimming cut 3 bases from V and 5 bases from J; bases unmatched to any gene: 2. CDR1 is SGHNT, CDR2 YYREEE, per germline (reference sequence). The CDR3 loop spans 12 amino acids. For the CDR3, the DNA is TGTGCCAGCAGCTCACAGGGGCACGAGCAGTACTTC. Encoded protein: CASSSQGHEQYF. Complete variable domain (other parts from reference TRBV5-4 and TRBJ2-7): ETGVTQSPTHLIKTRGQQVTLRCSSQSGHNTVSWYQQALGQGPQFIFQYYREEENGRGNFPPRFSGLQFPNYSSELNVNALELDDSALYLCASSSQGHEQYFGPGTRLTVT.

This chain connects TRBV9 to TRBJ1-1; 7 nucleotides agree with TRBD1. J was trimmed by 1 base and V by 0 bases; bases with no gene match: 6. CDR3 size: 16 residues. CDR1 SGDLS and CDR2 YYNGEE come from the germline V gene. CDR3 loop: CASSVDGGQPNTEAFF. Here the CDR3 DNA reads TGTGCCAGCAGCGTAGACGGGGGACAGCCGAACACTGAAGCTTTCTTT.

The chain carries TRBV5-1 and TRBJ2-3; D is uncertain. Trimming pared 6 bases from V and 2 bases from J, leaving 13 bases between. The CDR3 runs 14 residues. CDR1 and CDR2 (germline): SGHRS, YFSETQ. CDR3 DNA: TGCGCCAGCACCTTACAGAGACCCACAGATACGCAGTATTTT. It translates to CASTLQRPTDTQYF.

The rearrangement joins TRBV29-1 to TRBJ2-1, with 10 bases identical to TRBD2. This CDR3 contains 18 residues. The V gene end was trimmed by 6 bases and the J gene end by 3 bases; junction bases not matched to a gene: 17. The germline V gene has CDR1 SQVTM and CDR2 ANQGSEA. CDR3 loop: CSVGGGLASAFFYNEQFF. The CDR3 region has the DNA TGCAGCGTCGGAGGGGGACTAGCGTCAGCGTTTTTCTACAATGAGCAGTTCTTC.

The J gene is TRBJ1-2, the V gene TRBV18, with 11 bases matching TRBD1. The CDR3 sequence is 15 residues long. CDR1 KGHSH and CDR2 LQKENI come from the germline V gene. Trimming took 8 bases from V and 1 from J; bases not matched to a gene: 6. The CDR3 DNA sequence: TGTGCCAGCCTGCCGGGACAGGGGGTTAACTATGGCTACACCTTC. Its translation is CASLPGQGVNYGYTF. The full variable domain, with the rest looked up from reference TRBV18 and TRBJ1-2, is NAGVMQNPRHLVRRRGQEARLRCSPMKGHSHVYWYRQLPEEGLKFMVYLQKENIIDESGMPKERFSAEFPKEGPSILRIQQVVRGDSAAYFCASLPGQGVNYGYTFGSGTRLTVV.

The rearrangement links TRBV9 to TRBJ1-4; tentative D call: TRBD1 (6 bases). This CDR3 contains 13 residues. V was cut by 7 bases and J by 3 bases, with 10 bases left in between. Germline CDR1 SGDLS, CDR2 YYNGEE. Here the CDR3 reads CASGGGANEKLFF. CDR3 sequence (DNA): TGTGCCAGCGGAGGGGGGGCTAATGAAAAACTGTTTTTT.

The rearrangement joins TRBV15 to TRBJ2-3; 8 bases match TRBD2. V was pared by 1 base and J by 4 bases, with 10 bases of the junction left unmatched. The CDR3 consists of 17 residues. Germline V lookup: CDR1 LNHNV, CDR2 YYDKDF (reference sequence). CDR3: CATSRGDSGNLPDTQYF. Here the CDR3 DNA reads TGTGCCACCAGCAGAGGAGATAGCGGGAATCTGCCAGATACGCAGTATTTT.

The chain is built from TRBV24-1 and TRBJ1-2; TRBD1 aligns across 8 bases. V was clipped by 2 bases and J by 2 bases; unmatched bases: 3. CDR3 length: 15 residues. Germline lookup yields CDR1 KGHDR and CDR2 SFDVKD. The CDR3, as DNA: TGTGCCACCAGTGATTCCCGGACAGGGAACTATGGCTACACCTTC. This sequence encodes CATSDSRTGNYGYTF.

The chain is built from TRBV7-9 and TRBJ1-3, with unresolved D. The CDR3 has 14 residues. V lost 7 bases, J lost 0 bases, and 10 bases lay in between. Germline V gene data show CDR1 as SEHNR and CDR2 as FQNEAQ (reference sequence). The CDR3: CASIVSSSGNTIYF. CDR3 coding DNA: TGTGCCAGCATCGTAAGCTCCTCTGGAAACACCATATATTTT.

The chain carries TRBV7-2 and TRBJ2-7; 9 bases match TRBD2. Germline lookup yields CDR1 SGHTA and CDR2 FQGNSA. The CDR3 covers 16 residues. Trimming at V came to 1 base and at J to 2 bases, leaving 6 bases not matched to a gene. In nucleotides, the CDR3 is TGTGCCAGCAGCTTAGAAGAGAGCGGGGGGACCTACGAGCAGTACTTC. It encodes CASSLEESGGTYEQYF.

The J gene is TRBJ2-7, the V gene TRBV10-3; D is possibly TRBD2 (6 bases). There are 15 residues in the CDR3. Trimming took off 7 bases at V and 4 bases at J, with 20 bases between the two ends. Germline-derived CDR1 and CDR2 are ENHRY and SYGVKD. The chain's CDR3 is CAITRGKGLGYEQYF. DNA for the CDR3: TGTGCCATCACGAGGGGAAAGGGACTGGGGTACGAGCAGTACTTC.

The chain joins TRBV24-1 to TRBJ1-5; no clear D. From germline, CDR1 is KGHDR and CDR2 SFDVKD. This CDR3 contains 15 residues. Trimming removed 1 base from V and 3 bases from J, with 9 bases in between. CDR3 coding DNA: TGTGCCACCAGTGATTTAGAGGGATTCAATCAGCCCCAGCATTTT. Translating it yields CATSDLEGFNQPQHF.

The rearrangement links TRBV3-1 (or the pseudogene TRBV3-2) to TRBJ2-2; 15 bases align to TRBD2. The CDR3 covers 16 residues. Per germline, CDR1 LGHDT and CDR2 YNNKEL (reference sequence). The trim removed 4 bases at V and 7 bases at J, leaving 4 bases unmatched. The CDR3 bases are TGTGCCAGCAGCCGCGGACTAGCGGGGGGGAGCGGGGAGCTGTTTTTT. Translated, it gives CASSRGLAGGSGELFF.

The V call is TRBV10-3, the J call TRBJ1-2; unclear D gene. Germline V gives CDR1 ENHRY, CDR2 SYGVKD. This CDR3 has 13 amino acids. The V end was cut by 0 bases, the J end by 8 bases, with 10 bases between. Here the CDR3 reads CAISESSTMGYTF. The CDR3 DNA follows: TGTGCCATCAGTGAGTCCAGTACTATGGGCTACACCTTC.